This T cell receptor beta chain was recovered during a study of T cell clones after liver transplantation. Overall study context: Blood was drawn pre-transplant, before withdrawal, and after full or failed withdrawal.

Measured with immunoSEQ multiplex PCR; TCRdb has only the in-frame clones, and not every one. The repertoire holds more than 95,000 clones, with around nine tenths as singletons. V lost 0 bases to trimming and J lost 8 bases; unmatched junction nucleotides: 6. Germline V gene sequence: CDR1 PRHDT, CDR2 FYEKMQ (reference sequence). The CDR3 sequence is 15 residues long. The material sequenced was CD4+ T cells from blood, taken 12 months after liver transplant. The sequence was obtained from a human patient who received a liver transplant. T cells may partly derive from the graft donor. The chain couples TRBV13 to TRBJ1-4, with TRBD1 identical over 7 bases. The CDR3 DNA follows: TGTGCCAGCAGCTTAGGTGACAGGGTCGCGGAAAAACTGTTTTTT. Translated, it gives CASSLGDRVAEKLFF.